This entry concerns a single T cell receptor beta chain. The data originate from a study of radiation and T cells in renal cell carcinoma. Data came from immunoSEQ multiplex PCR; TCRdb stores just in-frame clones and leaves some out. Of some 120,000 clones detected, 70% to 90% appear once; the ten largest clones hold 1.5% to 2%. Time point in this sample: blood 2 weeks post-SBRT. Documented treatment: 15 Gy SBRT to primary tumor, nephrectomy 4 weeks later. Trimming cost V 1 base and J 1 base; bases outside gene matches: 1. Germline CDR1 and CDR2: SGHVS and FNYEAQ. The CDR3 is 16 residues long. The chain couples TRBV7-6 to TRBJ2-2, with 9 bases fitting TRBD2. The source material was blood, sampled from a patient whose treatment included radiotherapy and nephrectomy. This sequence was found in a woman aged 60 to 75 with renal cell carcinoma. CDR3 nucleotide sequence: TGTGCCAGCAGCTTAGGACTAGCGGAGAACACCGGGGAGCTGTTTTTT. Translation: CASSLGLAENTGELFF.